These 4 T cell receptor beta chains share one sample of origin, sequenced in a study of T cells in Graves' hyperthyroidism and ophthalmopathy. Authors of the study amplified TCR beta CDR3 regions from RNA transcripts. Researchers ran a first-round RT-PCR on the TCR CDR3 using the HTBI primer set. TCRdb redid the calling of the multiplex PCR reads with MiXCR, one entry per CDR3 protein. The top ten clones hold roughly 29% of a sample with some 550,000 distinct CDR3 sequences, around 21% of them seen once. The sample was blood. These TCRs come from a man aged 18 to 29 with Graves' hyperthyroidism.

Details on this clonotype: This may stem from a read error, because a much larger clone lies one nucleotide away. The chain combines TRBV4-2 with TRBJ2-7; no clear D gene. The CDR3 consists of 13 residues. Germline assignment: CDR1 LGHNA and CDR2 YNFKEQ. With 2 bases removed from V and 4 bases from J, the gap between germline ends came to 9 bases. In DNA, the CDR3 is TGTGCCAGCAGCCAATTCGGCGGATACGAGCAGTACTTC. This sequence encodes CASSQFGGYEQYF.

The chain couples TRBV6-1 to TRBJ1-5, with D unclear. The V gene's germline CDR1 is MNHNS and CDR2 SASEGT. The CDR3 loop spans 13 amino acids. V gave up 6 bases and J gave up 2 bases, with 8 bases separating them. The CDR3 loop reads CASRVSGNQPQHF. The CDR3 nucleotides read TGTGCCAGCAGGGTGTCGGGCAATCAGCCCCAGCATTTT.

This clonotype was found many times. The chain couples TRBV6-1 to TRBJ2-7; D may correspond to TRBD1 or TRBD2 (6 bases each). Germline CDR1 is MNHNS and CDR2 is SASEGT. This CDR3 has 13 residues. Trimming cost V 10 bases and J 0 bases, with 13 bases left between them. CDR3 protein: CATTTGASYEQYF. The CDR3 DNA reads TGTGCCACCACGACGGGGGCCTCCTACGAGCAGTACTTC.

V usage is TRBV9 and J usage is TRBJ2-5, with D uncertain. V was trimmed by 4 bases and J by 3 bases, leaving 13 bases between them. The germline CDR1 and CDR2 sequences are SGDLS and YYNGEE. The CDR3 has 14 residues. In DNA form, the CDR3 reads TGTGCCAGCAGCCCTCACCACGTCGAAGAGACCCAGTACTTC. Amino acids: CASSPHHVEETQYF. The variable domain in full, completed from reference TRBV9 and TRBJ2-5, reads DSGVTQTPKHLITATGQRVTLRCSPRSGDLSVYWYQQSLDQGLQFLIQYYNGEERAKGNILERFSAQQFPDLHSELNLSSLELGDSALYFCASSPHHVEETQYFGPGTRLLVL.